This T cell receptor beta chain was documented in a study of blood T cell repertoires in COVID-19. Across the study: The United States, Italy and Spain provided the acute and convalescent COVID-19 samples.

The authors' processing: Researchers report that nucleated cell counts were estimated from reference gene primer amplification. Clones were sequenced by immunoSEQ multiplex PCR, and TCRdb holds only the in-frame ones, with some missing. V, J and clone size were drawn from that table, and D and trimming were deduced from the DNA. The table records about 150,000 clones, roughly 84% of them present only once. Trimming at V came to 4 bases and at J to 0 bases, leaving 3 bases not matched to a gene. This CDR3 is built from 14 residues. From germline, CDR1 is SEHNR and CDR2 FQNEAQ (reference sequence). Sequenced material: peripheral blood. The sequence was obtained from a woman aged 60-70 years with acute or convalescent COVID-19. The genes are TRBV7-9 and TRBJ2-7, with 7 bases matching TRBD1. The CDR3 DNA reads TGTGCCAGCAGCTCGGGACAGAACTCCTACGAGCAGTACTTC. Protein product: CASSSGQNSYEQYF.